The entry below gives a single T cell receptor (beta chain) sequence along with its context. Its antigen remains undetermined. Per-base quality was not reported, and no clone a single base away is much larger than it. The sample originates from a study of blood T cell repertoires in COVID-19 (TCRdb year 2020). A note on the overall study: Collaborator samples came from the United States, Italy and Spain and covered acute and convalescent phases of COVID-19. The prospective study material was composed of cDNA or gDNA derived from T cells, B-cell-depleted T cells, or PBMCs. Subjects who had been exposed to COVID-19, were actively infected with it, or had recovered from it provided the deeply sampled blood TCRbeta repertoires that made up the dataset. The repertoires were released in a freely available public database meant as a resource for research on the immune response to SARS-CoV-2. Samples came from the ongoing ImmuneRACE study (first 160 participants) plus 1,254 subjects from 6 global collaborators. Nearly every sample came with metadata listing a de-identified subject ID, COVID-19 status, age in years and sex. Where available, HLA class I and class II types were obtained from metadata supplied by the sample provider rather than from assay-based typing. The research as a whole found: The amount of clinical and demographic metadata varied by source and participant and was provided uncurated.

The collaborating institutions used their own protocols to collect whole blood in K2EDTA tubes. For TCRbeta analysis, collaborator samples were shipped as frozen whole blood, as isolated PBMCs, or as DNA extracted from either sample type. CDR1 and CDR2 are read off the germline V gene as KGHDR and SFDVKD. The germline ends are 7 bases apart after V is trimmed by 4 bases and J by 5 bases. The CDR3 runs 12 residues from the cysteine to the phenylalanine. The DNA shown is the 36-base CDR3, in frame from base 1. TCRbeta CDR3 regions were amplified from genomic DNA using the immunoSEQ Assay, a bias-controlled multiplex PCR. As for how the authors treated the data: Nucleated cell counts per sample were estimated from amplification of reference gene primers within the assay. To quantify the absolute abundance of each unique TCRbeta CDR3 rearrangement, sequence reads were collapsed and filtered. Productive Simpson clonality was computed per sample as the square root of Simpson's diversity index over productive rearrangements. TCRdb's version of the immuneACCESS table is confined to in-frame rearrangements and falls short of the full clone set. An unresolved V gene accounts for under half of the shortfall where checked; the remainder is of unknown origin. D and trimming were read from the DNA, whereas the V and J calls and clone size are those reported in that table. The sample has under 150,000 clones on record, 70% to 85% of them singletons. About 8% of the sample is in the top ten clones.

The rearranged segments are TRBV24-1 and TRBJ1-2, and the D gene may be TRBD1, 6 bases matching. The clonotype comes from a man between 65 and 85 years old with active or convalescent COVID-19. The sample was peripheral blood. Read as DNA, the sequence is TGTGCCACCAGTGACCAGGGGTATGGCTACACCTTC. Translated, this is CATSDQGYGYTF.